This T cell receptor beta chain emerged from a study of response to subunit inactivated influenza vaccine. At least ten counts were recorded for this clonotype. TCRdb itself ran the RT-PCR reads through MiXCR, one entry per CDR3 protein. This table has 250,000 to 350,000 distinct CDR3 sequences, 22% appearing once. V shed 3 bases, J shed 1 base, and the junction held 3 bases outside the gene matches. Germline V gene data show CDR1 as DFQATT and CDR2 as SNEGSKA (reference sequence). CDR3 length: 14 amino acids. The source material was PBMCs from blood, sampled about 20 months after vaccination. The chain recombines TRBV20-1 with TRBJ2-7; 10 bases map to TRBD2. The clonotype comes from a man aged 50 to 69 who received an inactivated influenza vaccine. The CDR3 bases are TGCAGTGCTAGTCCACTAGCGGGATCCTACGAGCAGTACTTC. Translation gives CSASPLAGSYEQYF.